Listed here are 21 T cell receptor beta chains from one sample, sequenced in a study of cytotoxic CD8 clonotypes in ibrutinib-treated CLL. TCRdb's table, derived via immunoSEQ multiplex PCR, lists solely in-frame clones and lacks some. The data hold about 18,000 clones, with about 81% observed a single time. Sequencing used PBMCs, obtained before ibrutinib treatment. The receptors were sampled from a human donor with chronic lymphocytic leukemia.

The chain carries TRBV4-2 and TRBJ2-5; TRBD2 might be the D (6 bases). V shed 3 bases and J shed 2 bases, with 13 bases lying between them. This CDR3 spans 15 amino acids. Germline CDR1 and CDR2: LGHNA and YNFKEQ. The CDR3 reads CASSQTFGGQETQYF. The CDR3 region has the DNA TGTGCCAGCAGCCAGACTTTTGGGGGGCAAGAGACCCAGTACTTC.

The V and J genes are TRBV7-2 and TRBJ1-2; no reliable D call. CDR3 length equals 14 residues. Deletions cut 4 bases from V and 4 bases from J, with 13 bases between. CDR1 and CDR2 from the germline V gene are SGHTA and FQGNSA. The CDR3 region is CASSSSTALYGYTF. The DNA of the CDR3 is TGTGCCAGCAGCTCGTCTACAGCTCTCTATGGCTACACCTTC.

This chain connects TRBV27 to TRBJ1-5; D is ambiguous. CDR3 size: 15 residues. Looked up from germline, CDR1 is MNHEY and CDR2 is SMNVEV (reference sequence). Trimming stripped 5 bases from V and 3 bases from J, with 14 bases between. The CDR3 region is CASSLRAVTNQPQHF. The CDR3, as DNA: TGTGCCAGCAGTCTAAGGGCAGTCACCAATCAGCCCCAGCATTTT.

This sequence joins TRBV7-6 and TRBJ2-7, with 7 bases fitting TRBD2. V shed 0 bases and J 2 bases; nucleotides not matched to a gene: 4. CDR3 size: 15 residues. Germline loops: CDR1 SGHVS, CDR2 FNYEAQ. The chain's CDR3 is CASSLAQGGTYEQYF. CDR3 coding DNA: TGTGCCAGCAGCTTAGCCCAGGGAGGGACCTACGAGCAGTACTTC.

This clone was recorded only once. The CDR3, as DNA: TGCGCCAGCAGCCAAGAATCCCCCAGGTCAGATACGCAGTATTTT. Protein: CASSQESPRSDTQYF. The chain joins TRBV4-1 to TRBJ2-3; D remains unclear. The V end lost 0 bases, the J end lost 4 bases, and 11 bases lay between the germline ends. CDR1 is MGHRA, CDR2 YSYEKL, per germline. The CDR3 loop spans 15 amino acids.

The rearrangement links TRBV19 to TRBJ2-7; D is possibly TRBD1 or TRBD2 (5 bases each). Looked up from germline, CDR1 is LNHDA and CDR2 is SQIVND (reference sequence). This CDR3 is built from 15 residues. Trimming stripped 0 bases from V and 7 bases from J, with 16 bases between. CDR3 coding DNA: TGTGCCAGTAGTATAGATCTCCTCGCAGGGAGAGAGCAGTACTTC. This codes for CASSIDLLAGREQYF.

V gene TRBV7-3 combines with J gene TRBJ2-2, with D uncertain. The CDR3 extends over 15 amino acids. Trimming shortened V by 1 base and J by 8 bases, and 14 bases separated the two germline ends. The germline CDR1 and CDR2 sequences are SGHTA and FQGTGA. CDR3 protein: CASSLIEPPLGELFF. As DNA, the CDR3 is TGTGCCAGCAGCTTAATCGAACCGCCCTTGGGGGAGCTGTTTTTT.

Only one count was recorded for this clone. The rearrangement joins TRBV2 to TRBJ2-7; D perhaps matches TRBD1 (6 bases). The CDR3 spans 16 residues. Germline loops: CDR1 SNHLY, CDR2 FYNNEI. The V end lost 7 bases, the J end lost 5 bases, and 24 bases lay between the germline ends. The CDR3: CASIATLGQGLNEQYF. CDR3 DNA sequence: TGTGCCAGCATTGCTACACTGGGGCAGGGGCTTAACGAGCAGTACTTC.

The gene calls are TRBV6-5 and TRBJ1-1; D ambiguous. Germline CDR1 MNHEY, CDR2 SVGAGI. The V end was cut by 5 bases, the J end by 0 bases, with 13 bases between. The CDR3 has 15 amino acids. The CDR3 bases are TGTGCCAGCAGTACCGGGAGTAAGATGAACACTGAAGCTTTCTTT. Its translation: CASSTGSKMNTEAFF.

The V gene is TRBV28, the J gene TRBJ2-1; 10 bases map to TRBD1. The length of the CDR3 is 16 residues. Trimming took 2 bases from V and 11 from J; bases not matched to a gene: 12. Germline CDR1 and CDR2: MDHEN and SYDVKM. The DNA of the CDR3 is TGTGCCAGCAGTTTACAATCGGGACAGGGGTCTTCCCAGCAGTTCTTC. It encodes CASSLQSGQGSSQQFF.

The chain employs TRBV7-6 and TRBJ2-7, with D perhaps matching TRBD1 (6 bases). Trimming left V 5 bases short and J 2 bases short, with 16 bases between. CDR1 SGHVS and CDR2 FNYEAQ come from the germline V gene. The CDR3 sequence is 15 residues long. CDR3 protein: CASSPQGRLTYEQYF. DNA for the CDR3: TGTGCCAGCAGCCCACAGGGTCGTCTAACCTACGAGCAGTACTTC.

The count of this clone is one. The CDR3 coding sequence is TGTGCCAGCAGTTTTTACTTCTCCGGGACCCGGGACCATCAGCCCCAGCATTTT. This codes for CASSFYFSGTRDHQPQHF. The chain joins TRBV27 to TRBJ1-5, with D possibly TRBD1 on 5 matching bases. The germline V gene has CDR1 MNHEY and CDR2 SMNVEV (reference sequence). The CDR3 runs to 18 residues. Trimming took off 3 bases at V and 5 bases at J, with 23 bases between the two ends.

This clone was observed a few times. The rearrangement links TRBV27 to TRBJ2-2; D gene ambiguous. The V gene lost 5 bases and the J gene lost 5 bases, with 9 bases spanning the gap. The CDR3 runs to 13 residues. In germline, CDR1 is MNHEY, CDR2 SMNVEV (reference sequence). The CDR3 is CASSPTETGELFF. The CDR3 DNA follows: TGTGCCAGCAGTCCCACAGAAACCGGGGAGCTGTTTTTT.

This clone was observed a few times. Here the CDR3 DNA reads TGTGCCAGCAGTACCAGGGGGCTTAATCCCTACGAGCAGTACTTC. Translated: CASSTRGLNPYEQYF. V is TRBV28 and J is TRBJ2-7; 8 bases align to TRBD1. V lost 5 bases to trimming and J lost 2 bases; unmatched junction nucleotides: 8. Per germline, CDR1 MDHEN and CDR2 SYDVKM. CDR3 size: 15 residues.

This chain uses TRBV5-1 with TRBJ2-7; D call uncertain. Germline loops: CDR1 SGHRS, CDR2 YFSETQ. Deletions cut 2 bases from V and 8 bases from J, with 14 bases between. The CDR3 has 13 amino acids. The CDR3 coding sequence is TGCGCCAGCAGCTTTAGTGAAACGGTGAAGCAGTACTTC. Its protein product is CASSFSETVKQYF.

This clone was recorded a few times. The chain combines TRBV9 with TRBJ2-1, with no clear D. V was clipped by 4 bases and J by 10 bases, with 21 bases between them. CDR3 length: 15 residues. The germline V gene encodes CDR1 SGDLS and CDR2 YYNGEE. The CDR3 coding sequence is TGTGCCAGCAGCCCCAGTACGCCGGGCGGCCGGGAGCAGTTCTTC. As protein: CASSPSTPGGREQFF.

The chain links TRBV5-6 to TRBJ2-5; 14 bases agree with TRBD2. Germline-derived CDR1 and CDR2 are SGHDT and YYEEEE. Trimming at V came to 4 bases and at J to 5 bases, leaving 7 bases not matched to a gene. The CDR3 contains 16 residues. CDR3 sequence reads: CASSLGTSGSRETQYF. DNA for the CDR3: TGTGCCAGCAGCCTGGGGACTAGCGGGAGTCGCGAGACCCAGTACTTC. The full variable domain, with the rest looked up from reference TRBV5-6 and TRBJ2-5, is DAGVTQSPTHLIKTRGQQVTLRCSPKSGHDTVSWYQQALGQGPQFIFQYYEEEERQRGNFPDRFSGHQFPNYSSELNVNALLLGDSALYLCASSLGTSGSRETQYFGPGTRLLVL.

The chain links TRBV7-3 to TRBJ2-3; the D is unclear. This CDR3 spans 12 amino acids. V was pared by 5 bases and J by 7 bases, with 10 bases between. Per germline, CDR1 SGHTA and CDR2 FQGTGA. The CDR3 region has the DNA TGTGCCAGCAGCGATACATCGTATACGCAGTATTTT. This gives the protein CASSDTSYTQYF.

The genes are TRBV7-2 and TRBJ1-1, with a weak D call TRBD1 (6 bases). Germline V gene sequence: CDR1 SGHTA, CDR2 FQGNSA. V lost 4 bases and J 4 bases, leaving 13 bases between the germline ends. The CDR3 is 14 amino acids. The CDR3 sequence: CASSSEGVGTEAFF. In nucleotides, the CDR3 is TGTGCCAGCAGCTCCGAGGGGGTGGGCACTGAAGCTTTCTTT. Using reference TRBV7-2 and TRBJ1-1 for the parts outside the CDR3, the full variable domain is GAGVSQSPSNKVTEKGKDVELRCDPISGHTALYWYRQSLGQGLEFLIYFQGNSAPDKSGLPSDRFSAERTGGSVSTLTIQRTQQEDSAVYLCASSSEGVGTEAFFGQGTRLTVV.

The CDR3 spells CASSFLGVDEQFF. DNA for the CDR3: TGTGCCAGCAGCTTCTTAGGCGTGGATGAGCAGTTCTTC. The rearrangement links TRBV7-9 to TRBJ2-1; no clear D gene. This CDR3 is built from 13 residues. Trimming pared 3 bases from V and 8 bases from J, leaving 11 bases between. Germline CDR1 reads SEHNR; CDR2 reads FQNEAQ (reference sequence).

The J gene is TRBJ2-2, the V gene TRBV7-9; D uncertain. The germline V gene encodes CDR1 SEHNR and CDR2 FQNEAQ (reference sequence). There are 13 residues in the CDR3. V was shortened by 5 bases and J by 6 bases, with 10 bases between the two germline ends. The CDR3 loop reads CASSRLRSGELFF. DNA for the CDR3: TGTGCCAGCAGCCGATTAAGGTCCGGGGAGCTGTTTTTT.